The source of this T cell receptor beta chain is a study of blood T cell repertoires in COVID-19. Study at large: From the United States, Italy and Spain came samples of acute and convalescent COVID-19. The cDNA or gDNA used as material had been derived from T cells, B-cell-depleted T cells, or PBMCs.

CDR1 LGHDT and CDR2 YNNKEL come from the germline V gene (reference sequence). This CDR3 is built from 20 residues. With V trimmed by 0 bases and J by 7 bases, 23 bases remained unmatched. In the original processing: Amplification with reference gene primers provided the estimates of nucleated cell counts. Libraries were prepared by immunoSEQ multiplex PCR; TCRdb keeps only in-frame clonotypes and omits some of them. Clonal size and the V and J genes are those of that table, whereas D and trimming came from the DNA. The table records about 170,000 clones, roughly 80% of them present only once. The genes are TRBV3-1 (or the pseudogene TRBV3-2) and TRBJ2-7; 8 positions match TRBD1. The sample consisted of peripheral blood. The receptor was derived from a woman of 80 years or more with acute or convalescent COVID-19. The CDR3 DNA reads TGTGCCAGCAGCCAAGATTGGGGGACAGGTGGACCGGGATTTACTCGGGAGCAGTACTTC. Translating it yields CASSQDWGTGGPGFTREQYF.